Listed here are 21 T cell receptor beta chains from one sample, sequenced in a study of spatial heterogeneity in lung cancer. TCRdb processed the 5' RACE reads anew with MiXCR; each CDR3 protein has one entry. The table includes about 210 distinct CDR3 sequences, 20% to 30% detected once. Sample time point: sample taken at primary tumor resection. Sequencing used normal lung tissue next to the tumor, obtained at surgery. All receptors derive from a male donor with early-stage non-small cell lung cancer.

For this clonotype: This beta chain lies outside the target of a library built for alpha chains; its clone size means little. The chain joins TRBV11-3 to TRBJ2-7, with 8 bases that match TRBD1. V trimming: 5 bases; J trimming: 3 bases; junction bases outside the gene matches: 18. This CDR3 spans 18 amino acids. Germline CDR1 SGHNT, CDR2 YENEEA. As DNA, the CDR3 is TGTGCCAGCAGCCCGCGCAGGACAGGGCCGCTTTCCATCTACGAGCAGTACTTC. It yields the protein CASSPRRTGPLSIYEQYF.

This clonotype is large. This beta chain is off target for a library built for alpha chains, so its abundance means little. The chain combines TRBV6-2 or TRBV6-3 with TRBJ2-3, with D perhaps TRBD2 (5 bases). The CDR3 spans 14 residues. V shed 4 bases and J shed 2 bases, with 10 bases lying between them. CDR1 and CDR2 (germline): MNHEY, SVGEGT. The CDR3 nucleotides are TGTGCCAGCAGTTCCCACGACTACACAGATACGCAGTATTTT. It specifies CASSSHDYTDTQYF.

In its sample, this clonotype ranks as hyperexpanded. This beta chain slipped into a library made for alpha chains as a stray read, so its size is not meaningful. The genes are TRBV7-3 and TRBJ2-2; D remains ambiguous. The CDR3 spans 12 residues. CDR1 and CDR2 from the germline V gene are SGHTA and FQGTGA. Trimming pared 5 bases from V and 6 bases from J, leaving 7 bases between. The CDR3 loop reads CASSPRAGELFF. DNA of the CDR3: TGTGCCAGCAGCCCCCGAGCCGGGGAGCTGTTTTTT.

A remark on this clonotype: This beta chain turned up in a library designed for alpha chains; as an off-target read, its abundance says little. The V and J genes are TRBV30 and TRBJ2-5; D not resolved. V was shortened by 0 bases and J by 9 bases, with 14 bases between the two germline ends. This CDR3 comprises 13 residues. The germline gives CDR1 GTSNPN, CDR2 SVGIG (reference sequence). The CDR3 loop is CAWSVYGPLSQYF. CDR3 DNA sequence: TGTGCCTGGAGTGTATATGGCCCGTTGTCCCAGTACTTC.

The table lists this clonotype with a few counts. This beta chain appears as a stray read in a library generated for alpha chains; its size is not informative. V is TRBV21-1 and J is TRBJ1-2. TRBV21-1 is noted as a pseudogene. The CDR3 is 14 residues long. This CDR3 is CASSRGRQWRGYTF. CDR3 nucleotide sequence: TGTGCCAGCAGCAGGGGACGGCAATGGCGAGGCTACACCTTC.

This clonotype turned up a few times. Because the library targeted alpha chains, this beta chain is an off-target read whose size means little. The chain combines TRBV30 with TRBJ2-4; 9 nucleotides align to TRBD1. The CDR3 runs 14 residues. The V segment lost 7 bases and the J segment 6 bases; nucleotides outside the gene matches: 10. CDR1 and CDR2 from the germline V gene are GTSNPN and SVGIG (reference sequence). As DNA, the CDR3 is TGTGCCTCCCTTCCGACAGGGGGGGGAAACATTCAGTACTTC. This translates into CASLPTGGGNIQYF.

By share of the sample, this clonotype is hyperexpanded (1% or more). This beta chain is off target for a library built for alpha chains, so its abundance means little. DNA for the CDR3: TGTGCCAGCAGCGTAGGGCAGGGGGGCGAGCAGTACTTC. This translates into CASSVGQGGEQYF. This chain links TRBV9 with TRBJ2-7; D is possibly TRBD1 (7 bases). The V and J ends lost 0 bases and 6 bases respectively, with 10 bases between them. CDR1 is SGDLS and CDR2 is YYNGEE in the germline V gene. The CDR3 runs to 13 residues.

As concerns this clonotype: This beta chain came through as a stray read in a library set up for alpha chains, and its size says little. The chain is built from TRBV14 and TRBJ2-7; D is unresolved. CDR3 size: 13 residues. From germline, CDR1 is SGHDN and CDR2 FVKESK. Trimming removed 2 bases from V and 3 bases from J, with 8 bases in between. CDR3 in DNA: TGTGCCAGCAGCCAAAATAGGGACTACGAGCAGTACTTC. It yields the protein CASSQNRDYEQYF.

Regarding this clonotype: A library prepared for alpha chains yielded this beta chain as an off-target read; its size is of little meaning. The CDR3 DNA is TGTGCCAGCAGCTTAGCCGGGGATGATACGCAGTATTTT. Its translation is CASSLAGDDTQYF. This sequence joins TRBV11-3 and TRBJ2-3; maybe TRBD2 (5 bases). Germline CDR1 reads SGHNT; CDR2 reads YENEEA. V was pared by 1 base and J by 6 bases, with 8 bases between. This CDR3 region has 13 residues.

Regarding this clonotype: The junction departs from germline at one end; a sequencing error may be responsible. Within a library made for alpha chains, this beta chain is off target, and its count is uninformative. This chain uses TRBV5-1 with TRBJ2-7, with 7 bases identical to TRBD2. The CDR3 extends over 14 amino acids. Germline V gene data show CDR1 as SGHRS and CDR2 as YFSETQ. As DNA, the CDR3 is TGCGCCAGCAGCTTGTCGGGGGGAGCCTACGAACAGTACTTC. It is translated as CASSLSGGAYEQYF.

This clonotype is classed as large. This beta chain is a stray read from a library made for alpha chains; its abundance is not meaningful. The chain is built from TRBV7-6 and TRBJ2-7; unclear D gene. The V gene lost 5 bases and the J gene lost 0 bases, with 2 bases spanning the gap. The CDR3 contains 11 residues. Germline CDR1 SGHVS, CDR2 FNYEAQ. The CDR3 reads CASSNSYEQYF. DNA of the CDR3: TGTGCCAGCAGCAACTCCTACGAGCAGTACTTC.

Remarks on this clonotype: This beta chain is an off-target read within a library intended for alpha chains, so its frequency means little. The rearrangement uses TRBV2 and TRBJ2-3; weak D call: TRBD2 (5 bases). This CDR3 has 14 residues. V was clipped by 6 bases and J by 2 bases, with 12 bases between them. Germline V lookup: CDR1 SNHLY, CDR2 FYNNEI. CDR3 bases: TGTGCCAGCAGGAAAGCGGAGAACACAGATACGCAGTATTTT. Amino acids: CASRKAENTDTQYF.

This clonotype was counted between two and nine times. This beta chain came through as a stray read in a library set up for alpha chains, and its size says little. The chain combines TRBV11-2 with TRBJ2-3; perhaps TRBD2 as D (5 bases). Germline V lookup: CDR1 SGHAT, CDR2 FQNNGV. This CDR3 is 16 amino acids long. The ends were cut back, 0 bases at V and 2 bases at J, with 12 bases in the middle. CDR3 sequence reads: CASSLELAGTTDTQYF. The CDR3 nucleotides read TGTGCCAGCAGCTTAGAGCTAGCTGGAACCACAGATACGCAGTATTTT.

This clonotype is hyperexpanded (1% or more) within its sample. With the library built for alpha chains, this beta chain is off target and its frequency is not meaningful. V is TRBV2 and J is TRBJ2-1; TRBD1 agrees at 8 bases. The CDR3 sequence is 12 residues long. Trimming at V came to 6 bases and at J to 8 bases, leaving 3 bases not matched to a gene. Germline CDR1 is SNHLY and CDR2 is FYNNEI. Written as DNA, the CDR3 is TGTGCCAGCAGCCTGACAGGGGATGAGCAGTTCTTC. It yields the protein CASSLTGDEQFF.

This clonotype was seen only a few times. The library was built for alpha chains, so this beta chain is an off-target read and its size means little. This chain joins TRBV28 and TRBJ2-4, with D possibly being TRBD1 or TRBD2 (6 bases each). Trimming removed 5 bases from V and 13 bases from J, with 15 bases in between. The CDR3 contains 12 residues. Germline V gives CDR1 MDHEN, CDR2 SYDVKM. The CDR3: CASSPPRGPQYF. Written as DNA, the CDR3 is TGTGCCAGCAGTCCACCCCGGGGGCCACAGTACTTC.

Details on this clonotype: This beta chain is a stray sequence in a library constructed for alpha chains; its clone size is not meaningful. This chain connects TRBV7-2 to TRBJ2-3; tentatively, D is TRBD1 (5 bases). Germline lookup yields CDR1 SGHTA and CDR2 FQGNSA. V lost 5 bases and J lost 0, with 9 bases in between. The CDR3 sequence is 14 residues long. The CDR3 sequence is CASSQDISTDTQYF. For the CDR3, the DNA is TGTGCCAGCAGCCAGGACATTAGCACAGATACGCAGTATTTT. The variable domain in full, with the rest retrieved from reference TRBV7-2 and TRBJ2-3, is GAGVSQSPSNKVTEKGKDVELRCDPISGHTALYWYRQSLGQGLEFLIYFQGNSAPDKSGLPSDRFSAERTGGSVSTLTIQRTQQEDSAVYLCASSQDISTDTQYFGPGTRLTVL.

By share of the sample, this clonotype is large. This beta chain appears as a stray read in a library generated for alpha chains; its size is not informative. The rearrangement links TRBV2 to TRBJ2-7; TRBD1 matches 10 bases. The germline V gene encodes CDR1 SNHLY and CDR2 FYNNEI. The ends lost 6 bases at V and 5 bases at J; junction bases unmatched: 7. This CDR3 contains 14 residues. CDR3 coding DNA: TGTGCCAGCAGGACGGGACAGGGGAACGACGAGCAGTACTTC. This sequence encodes CASRTGQGNDEQYF.

This clonotype qualifies as hyperexpanded. A library prepared for alpha chains yielded this beta chain as an off-target read; its size is of little meaning. This rearrangement joins TRBV29-1 to TRBJ2-5; weak D call: TRBD1 (7 bases). There are 13 residues in the CDR3. Trimming removed 4 bases at V and 5 bases at J, with 14 bases between. Germline V lookup: CDR1 SQVTM, CDR2 ANQGSEA. The CDR3 loop is CSVGGGGEETQYF. The CDR3 DNA reads as TGCAGCGTTGGAGGAGGGGGCGAGGAGACCCAGTACTTC.

This clonotype showed up just a few times. Being off target in a library aimed at alpha chains, this beta chain has a size of little meaning. J is TRBJ2-3 and V is TRBV7-6; D gene ambiguous. Germline lookup yields CDR1 SGHVS and CDR2 FNYEAQ. Deletions cut 8 bases from V and 2 bases from J, with 17 bases between. The CDR3 spans 15 residues. The CDR3, as DNA: TGTGCCAGCGGCAGGTCGGTAGCCCACACAGATACGCAGTATTTT. Translating it yields CASGRSVAHTDTQYF.

This clonotype is large (0.1 to 1%) within its sample. This beta chain turned up in a library designed for alpha chains; as an off-target read, its abundance says little. CDR3 in amino acids: CASRGTAQETQYF. The CDR3 nucleotides read TGCGCCAGCAGAGGGACAGCCCAAGAGACCCAGTACTTC. V and J are TRBV5-1 and TRBJ2-5; the match to TRBD1 covers 7 bases. The V and J ends lost 5 bases and 1 base, in that order; junction bases with no gene match: 2. The CDR3 extends over 13 amino acids. In germline, CDR1 is SGHRS, CDR2 YFSETQ.

This clonotype appeared a few times. Little can be read into the size of this beta chain, an off-target read in a library designed for alpha chains. The rearrangement uses TRBV5-1 and TRBJ2-7, with D unresolved. The CDR3 is 8 residues long. The germline CDR1 and CDR2 sequences are SGHRS and YFSETQ. The V and J ends lost 8 bases and 7 bases respectively, with 4 bases between them. Here the CDR3 reads CASDEQYF. The CDR3 DNA sequence: TGCGCCAGTGATGAGCAGTACTTC.